This is a list of T cell receptor beta chains from one sample in a study of OX40 agonist ivuxolimab in advanced cancers. The data were produced by immunoSEQ multiplex PCR, yet TCRdb's version contains in-frame clones alone and is incomplete. The data contain roughly 90,000 clones, just over 90% of them singletons. The sample consisted of CD4+ or CD8+ T cells sorted from blood, taken in a trial of the OX40 agonist ivuxolimab. The receptors were sampled from an adult with an advanced solid tumor such as melanoma, head and neck, liver or kidney cancer. Each CDR3 is given without its conserved first and last residue. Each record gives: J gene, clone size, D gene, V gene, CDR3 protein. The D gene is left open where the match is weak. Clone sizes are given selectively: once, few, many, or a class where the clone is expanded.

>TRBJ2-7|-|TRBD2|TRBV10-3
AISEYLSGGYEQY
>TRBJ2-5|-|-|TRBV7-8
ASSLQGRRETQY
>TRBJ1-4|-|-|TRBV7-8
ASSSKGGDEKLF
>TRBJ2-1|-|TRBD2|TRBV11-2
ASSGVAGGPINNEQF
>TRBJ2-5|-|-|TRBV11-2
ASSLGRGGGETQY
>TRBJ1-1|-|-|TRBV5-6
ASSAQGPNTEAF
>-|-|TRBD2|TRBV2
ASREVAGGLNEQY
>TRBJ1-5|-|TRBD1|TRBV6-1
ASSDRASNQPQH
>TRBJ2-5|-|-|TRBV29-1
SVEGAPRPQETQY
>TRBJ2-1|-|-|TRBV19
ASSIGVSKGISYNEQF
>TRBJ2-1|-|-|TRBV13
ASGPRARSSYNEQF
>TRBJ2-5|-|TRBD2|TRBV14
ASSRLAGRSGETQY
>TRBJ1-2|-|-|TRBV28
ASSVNVGNGYT
>TRBJ2-1|-|-|TRBV5-4
ASSLESSGEQF
>TRBJ2-7|-|-|TRBV6-6
ASSSIFEQY
>TRBJ1-2|-|TRBD1|TRBV25-1
ASSPTGNYGYT
>TRBJ2-5|-|-|TRBV7-3
ASSLNRATDYQETQY
>TRBJ2-1|-|-|TRBV7-3
ASSPRGLAEQF
>TRBJ2-3|-|TRBD2|TRBV19
ASSLVAGNPADTQY
>TRBJ2-7|-|TRBD2|TRBV6-1
ASSEKGGSIDEQY
>TRBJ1-1|-|TRBD1|TRBV7-8
ASIPLRFRGRVWNTEAF
>TRBJ1-4|-|-|TRBV5-1
ASSLASQGVPEKLF
>TRBJ2-1|-|-|TRBV4-3
ASSHSVGAGRNNEQF
>TRBJ2-5|-|TRBD1|TRBV5-8
ASSYRQGETQY
>TRBJ2-5|-|-|TRBV11-3
ASSLVAKETQY
>TRBJ2-3|-|TRBD2|TRBV18
ASSPGLAGTHGTDTQY
>TRBJ2-1|-|TRBD2|TRBV28
ASSFLAGGSSYNEQF
>TRBJ2-3|once|TRBD2|TRBV19
ASSKASGSPDTQY
>TRBJ2-7|-|-|TRBV18
ASSRDQGSYEQY
>TRBJ2-7|-|TRBD2|TRBV28
ASSLSGLGRSSYEQY
>TRBJ2-4|few|TRBD2|TRBV28
ASSLIRLAGAKNIQY
>TRBJ2-3|-|-|TRBV4-2
ASSQVQGMDTQY
>TRBJ2-7|-|-|TRBV27
ASSLSGLSYEQY
>TRBJ2-1|once|TRBD2|TRBV7-3
ASSLNGPSGKVVNEQF
>TRBJ1-4|-|-|TRBV19
ASSIGGGRGEKLF
>TRBJ2-1|-|TRBD2|TRBV19
ASSVTSGKYNEQF
>TRBJ2-2|few|-|TRBV28
ASSLYQRNTGELF
>TRBJ2-2|-|-|TRBV27
ASSYTTGELF
>TRBJ2-3|-|TRBD2|TRBV29-1
SVEDRLAGVTDTQY
>TRBJ1-2|-|-|TRBV6-6
ASRQQGRLGNYGYT
>TRBJ2-7|-|-|TRBV10-3
AISGRLTSSYEQY
>TRBJ2-2|-|-|TRBV5-6
ASSQPGSGELF
>TRBJ1-5|-|TRBD1|TRBV19
ASRPGQLSNQPQH
>TRBJ2-1|-|-|TRBV10-2
ASSEGTPNEQF
>TRBJ1-2|-|-|TRBV29-1
STDGQGPGYT
>TRBJ1-5|-|TRBD1|TRBV28
ASSLRQGGYSNQPQH
>TRBJ1-5|few|-|TRBV6-1
ASTILGDSNQPQH